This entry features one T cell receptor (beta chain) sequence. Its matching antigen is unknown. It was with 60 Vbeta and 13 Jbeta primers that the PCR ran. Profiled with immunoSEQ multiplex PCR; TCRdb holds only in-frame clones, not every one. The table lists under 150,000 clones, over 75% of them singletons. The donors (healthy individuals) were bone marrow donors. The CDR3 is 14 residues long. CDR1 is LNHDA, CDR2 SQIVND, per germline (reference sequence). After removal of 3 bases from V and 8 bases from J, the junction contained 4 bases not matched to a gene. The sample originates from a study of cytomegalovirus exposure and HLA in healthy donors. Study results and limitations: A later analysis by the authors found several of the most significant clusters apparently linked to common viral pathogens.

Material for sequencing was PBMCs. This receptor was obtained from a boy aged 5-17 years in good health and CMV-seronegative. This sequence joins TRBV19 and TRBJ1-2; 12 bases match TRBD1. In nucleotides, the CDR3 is TGTGCCAGTAGTATCGGGGACAGGGGGCAAGGCTACACCTTC. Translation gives CASSIGDRGQGYTF. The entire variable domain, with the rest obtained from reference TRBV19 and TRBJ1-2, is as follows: DGGITQSPKYLFRKEGQNVTLSCEQNLNHDAMYWYRQDPGQGLRLIYYSQIVNDFQKGDIAEGYSVSREKKESFPLTVTSAQKNPTAFYLCASSIGDRGQGYTFGSGTRLTVV.